This T cell receptor beta chain was recorded in a study of cytomegalovirus exposure and HLA in healthy donors. 60 Vbeta and 13 Jbeta primers were used in PCR. Original data processing: Later reanalysis found about 78 million unique TCR beta chains, roughly 9.9 million of them shared. Profiled with immunoSEQ multiplex PCR; TCRdb holds only in-frame clones, not every one. V and J calls and clone size follow that table, whereas D and trimming were derived from the DNA. The data show about 150,000 clones, over 75% seen once. Germline V lookup: CDR1 MNHEY, CDR2 SMNVEV (reference sequence). The V and J ends lost 4 bases and 2 bases respectively, with 15 bases between them. The CDR3 contains 16 residues.

The chain employs TRBV27 and TRBJ1-5, with D perhaps TRBD1 (5 bases). The TCR sequence derives from a woman aged 40 to 50 in good health and CMV-seropositive. Sample: PBMCs. The CDR3, as DNA: TGTGCCAGCAGTTCACACTTGGGGCAGGGCAATCAGCCCCAGCATTTT. This translates into CASSSHLGQGNQPQHF.